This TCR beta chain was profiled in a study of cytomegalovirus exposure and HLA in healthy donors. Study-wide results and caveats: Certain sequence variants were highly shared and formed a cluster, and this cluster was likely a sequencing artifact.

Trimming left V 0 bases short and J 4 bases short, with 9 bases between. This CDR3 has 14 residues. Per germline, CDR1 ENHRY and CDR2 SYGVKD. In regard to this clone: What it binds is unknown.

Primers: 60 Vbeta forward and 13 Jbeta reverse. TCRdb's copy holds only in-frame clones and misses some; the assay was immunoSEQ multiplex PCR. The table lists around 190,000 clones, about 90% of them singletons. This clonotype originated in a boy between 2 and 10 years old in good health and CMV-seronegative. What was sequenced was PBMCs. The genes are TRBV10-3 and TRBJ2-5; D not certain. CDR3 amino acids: CAISESRGGETQYF. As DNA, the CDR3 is TGTGCCATCAGTGAGTCCAGAGGTGGAGAGACCCAGTACTTC.